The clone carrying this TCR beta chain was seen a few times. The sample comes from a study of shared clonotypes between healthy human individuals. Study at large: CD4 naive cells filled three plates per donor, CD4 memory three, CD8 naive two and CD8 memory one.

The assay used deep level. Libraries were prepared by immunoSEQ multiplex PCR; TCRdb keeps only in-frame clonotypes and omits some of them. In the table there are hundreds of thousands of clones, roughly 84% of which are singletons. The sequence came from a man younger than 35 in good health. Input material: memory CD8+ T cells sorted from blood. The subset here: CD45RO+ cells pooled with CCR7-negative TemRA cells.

The DNA for the CDR3 is TGCGCCAGCAGCCAACGGGACACGTACTATGGCTACACCTTC. Amino acid sequence: CASSQRDTYYGYTF. The rearrangement joins TRBV4-3 to TRBJ1-2; perhaps TRBD1 as D (6 bases). The V gene lost 2 bases and the J gene lost 3 bases, with 10 bases spanning the gap. The germline V gene encodes CDR1 LGHNA and CDR2 YSLEER. The CDR3 sequence is 14 residues long.